This record looks at one T cell receptor (beta chain) sequence and its context. Its antigen is unidentified. The source of the sample is a study of early stage breast cancer tumors. About the research overall: Most invasive tumors, about 80% of the 16, were ER+/PR+/HER2-. Samples were sequenced at approximately 9.5-fold average coverage. General study findings and limits: Enriched TCRB sequences shared across patients were mostly commonly generated sequences.

This CDR3 is 17 amino acids long. V shed 1 base and J shed 1 base, with 16 bases lying between them. In germline, CDR1 is MNHNS, CDR2 SASEGT. TCRdb's copy holds only in-frame clones and misses some; the assay was immunoSEQ multiplex PCR. The profile covers approximately 39,000 clones, with less than 80% appearing a single time and over 6% taken by the ten largest. This clonotype was obtained from a person aged 55 to 75 with breast cancer. The sample consisted of blood. J is TRBJ2-5 and V is TRBV6-1, with a weak D call TRBD1 (5 bases). CDR3 nucleotide sequence: TGTGCCAGCAGTGAAGGCGCAGGGATAAGGGTCCAAGAGACCCAGTACTTC. This encodes CASSEGAGIRVQETQYF.